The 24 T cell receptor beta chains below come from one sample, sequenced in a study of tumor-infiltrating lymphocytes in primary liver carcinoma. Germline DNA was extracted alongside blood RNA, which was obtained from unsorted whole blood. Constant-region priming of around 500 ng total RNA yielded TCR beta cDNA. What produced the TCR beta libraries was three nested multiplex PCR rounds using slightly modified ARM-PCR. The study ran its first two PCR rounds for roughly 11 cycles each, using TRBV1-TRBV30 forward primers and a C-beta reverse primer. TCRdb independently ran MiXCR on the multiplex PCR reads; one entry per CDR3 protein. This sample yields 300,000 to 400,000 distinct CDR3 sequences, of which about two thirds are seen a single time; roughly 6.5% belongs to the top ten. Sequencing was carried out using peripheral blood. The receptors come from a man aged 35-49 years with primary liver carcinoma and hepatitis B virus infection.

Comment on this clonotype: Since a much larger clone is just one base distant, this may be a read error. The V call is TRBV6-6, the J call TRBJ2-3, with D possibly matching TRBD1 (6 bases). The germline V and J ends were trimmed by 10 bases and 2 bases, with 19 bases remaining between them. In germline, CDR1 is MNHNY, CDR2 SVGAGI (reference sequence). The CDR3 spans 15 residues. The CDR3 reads CANSEDSYYTDTQYF. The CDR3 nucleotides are TGTGCCAACAGCGAGGACAGTTATTACACAGATACGCAGTATTTT.

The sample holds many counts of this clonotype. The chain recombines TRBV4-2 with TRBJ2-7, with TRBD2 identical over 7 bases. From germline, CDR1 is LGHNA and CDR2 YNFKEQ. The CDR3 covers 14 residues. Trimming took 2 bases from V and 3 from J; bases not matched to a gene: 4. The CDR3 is CASSQKRDRYEQYF. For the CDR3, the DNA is TGTGCCAGCAGCCAAAAGCGGGACCGCTACGAGCAGTACTTC.

The CDR3, as DNA: TGTGCCAGCAGCTCGCTTAATATAGCAAGTGAAAAACTGTTTTTT. It encodes CASSSLNIASEKLFF. This rearrangement joins TRBV11-2 to TRBJ1-4; no firm D call. The CDR3 runs 15 residues. V was trimmed by 4 bases and J by 7 bases, leaving 16 bases between them. Per the germline V gene, CDR1 is SGHAT and CDR2 is FQNNGV.

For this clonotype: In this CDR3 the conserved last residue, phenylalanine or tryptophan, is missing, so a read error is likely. The CDR3 region has the DNA TGTGCCAGCAGCTGGGACAGGGGGGCCGGGGAGCTGTTTCTT. It encodes CASSWDRGAGELFL. The chain recombines TRBV11-2 with TRBJ2-2; 11 bases line up with TRBD1. Germline CDR1 reads SGHAT; CDR2 reads FQNNGV. The CDR3 is 14 residues long. V lost 4 bases to trimming and J lost 6 bases; unmatched junction nucleotides: 1.

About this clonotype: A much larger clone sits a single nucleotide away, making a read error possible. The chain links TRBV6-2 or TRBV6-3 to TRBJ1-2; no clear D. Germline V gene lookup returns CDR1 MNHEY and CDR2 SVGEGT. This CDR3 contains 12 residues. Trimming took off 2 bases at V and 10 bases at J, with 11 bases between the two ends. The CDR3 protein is CASSYVRDDYTF. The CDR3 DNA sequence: TGTGCCAGCAGTTACGTTCGGGATGACTACACCTTC.

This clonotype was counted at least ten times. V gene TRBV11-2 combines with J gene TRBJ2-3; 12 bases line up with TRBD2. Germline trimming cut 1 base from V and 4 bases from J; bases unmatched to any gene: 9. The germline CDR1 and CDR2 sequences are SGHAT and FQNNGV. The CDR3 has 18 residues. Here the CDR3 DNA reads TGTGCCAGCAGCTTAGCCACTAGCGGGAGGAAACTGTCAGATACGCAGTATTTT. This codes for CASSLATSGRKLSDTQYF.

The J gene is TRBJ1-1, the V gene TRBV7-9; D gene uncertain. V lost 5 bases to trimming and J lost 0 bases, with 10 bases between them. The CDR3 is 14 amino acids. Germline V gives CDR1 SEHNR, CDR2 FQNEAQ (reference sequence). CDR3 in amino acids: CASSIGPLNTEAFF. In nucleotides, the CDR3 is TGTGCCAGCAGCATAGGCCCACTGAACACTGAAGCTTTCTTT. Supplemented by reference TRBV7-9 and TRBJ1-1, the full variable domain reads DTGVSQNPRHKITKRGQNVTFRCDPISEHNRLYWYRQTLGQGPEFLTYFQNEAQLEKSRLLSDRFSAERPKGSFSTLEIQRTEQGDSAMYLCASSIGPLNTEAFFGQGTRLTVV.

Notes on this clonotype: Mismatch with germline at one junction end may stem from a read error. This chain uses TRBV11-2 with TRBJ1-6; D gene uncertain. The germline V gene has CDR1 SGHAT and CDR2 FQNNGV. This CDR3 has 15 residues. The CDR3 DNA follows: TGTGCCAACAGCTCCCGGGAGGGCCCCAATTCACCCCTTCACTTT. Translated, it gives CANSSREGPNSPLHF. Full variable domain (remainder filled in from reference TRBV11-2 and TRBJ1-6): EAGVAQSPRYKIIEKRQSVAFWCNPISGHATLYWYQQILGQGPKLLIQFQNNGVVDDSQLPKDRFSAERLKGVDSTLKIQPAKLEDSAVYLCANSSREGPNSPLHFGNGTRLTVT.

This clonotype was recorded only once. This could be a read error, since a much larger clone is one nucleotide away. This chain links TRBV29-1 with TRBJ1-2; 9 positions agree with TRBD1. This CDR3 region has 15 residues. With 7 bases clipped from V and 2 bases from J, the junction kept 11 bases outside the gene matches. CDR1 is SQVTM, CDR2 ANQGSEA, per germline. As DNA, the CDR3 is TGCAGCGCTGCCCACCGGACAGGGGAGAACTATGGCTACACCTTC. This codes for CSAAHRTGENYGYTF. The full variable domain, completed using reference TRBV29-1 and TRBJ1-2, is SAVISQKPSRDICQRGTSLTIQCQVDSQVTMMFWYRQQPGQSLTLIATANQGSEATYESGFVIDKFPISRPNLTFSTLTVSNMSPEDSSIYLCSAAHRTGENYGYTFGSGTRLTVV.

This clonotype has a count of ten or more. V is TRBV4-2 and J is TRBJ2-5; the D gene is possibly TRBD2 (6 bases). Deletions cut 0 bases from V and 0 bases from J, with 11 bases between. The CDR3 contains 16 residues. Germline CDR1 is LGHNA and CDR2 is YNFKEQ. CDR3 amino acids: CASSQDLGGNQETQYF. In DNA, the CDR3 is TGTGCCAGCAGCCAAGATCTGGGCGGGAACCAAGAGACCCAGTACTTC.

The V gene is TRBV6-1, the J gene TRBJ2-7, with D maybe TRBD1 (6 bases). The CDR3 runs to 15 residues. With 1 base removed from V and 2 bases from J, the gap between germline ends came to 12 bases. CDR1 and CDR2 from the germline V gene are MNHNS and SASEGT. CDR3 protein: CASSEEQGRTYEQYF. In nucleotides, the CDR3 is TGTGCCAGCAGTGAAGAACAGGGACGGACCTACGAGCAGTACTTC.

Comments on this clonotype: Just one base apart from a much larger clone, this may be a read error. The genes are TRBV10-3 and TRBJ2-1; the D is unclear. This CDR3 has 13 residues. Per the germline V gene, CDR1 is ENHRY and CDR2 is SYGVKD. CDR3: CAVSESTVNEQFF. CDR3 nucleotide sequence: TGTGCCGTCAGTGAGTCGACGGTTAATGAGCAGTTCTTC.

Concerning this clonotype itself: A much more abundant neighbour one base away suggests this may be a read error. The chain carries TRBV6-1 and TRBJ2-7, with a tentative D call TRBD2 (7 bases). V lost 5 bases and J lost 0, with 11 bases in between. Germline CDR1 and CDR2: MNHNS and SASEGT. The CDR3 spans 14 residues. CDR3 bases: TGTGCCAGCAGTTGGCGGGGGCTCTCCTACGAGCAGTACTTC. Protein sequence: CASSWRGLSYEQYF.

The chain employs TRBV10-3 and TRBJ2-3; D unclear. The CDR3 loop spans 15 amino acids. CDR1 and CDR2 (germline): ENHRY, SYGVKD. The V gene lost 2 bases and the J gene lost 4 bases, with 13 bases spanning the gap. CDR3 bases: TGTGCCATCAGTGAGGCTCCGGATCGGGCAGATACGCAGTATTTT. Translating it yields CAISEAPDRADTQYF.

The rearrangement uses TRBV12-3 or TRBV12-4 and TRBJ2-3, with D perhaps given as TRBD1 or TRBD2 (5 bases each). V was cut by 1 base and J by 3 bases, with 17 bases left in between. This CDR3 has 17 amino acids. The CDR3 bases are TGTGCCAGCAGTTTAGGGGCAGGCCAGGGAGTGACAGATACGCAGTATTTT. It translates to CASSLGAGQGVTDTQYF.

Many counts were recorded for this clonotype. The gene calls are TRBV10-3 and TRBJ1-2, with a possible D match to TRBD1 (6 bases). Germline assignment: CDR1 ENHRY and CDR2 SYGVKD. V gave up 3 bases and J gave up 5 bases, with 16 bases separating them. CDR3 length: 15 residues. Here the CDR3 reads CAISDREHRAYGYTF. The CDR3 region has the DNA TGTGCCATCAGTGACCGGGAGCACAGGGCATATGGCTACACCTTC.

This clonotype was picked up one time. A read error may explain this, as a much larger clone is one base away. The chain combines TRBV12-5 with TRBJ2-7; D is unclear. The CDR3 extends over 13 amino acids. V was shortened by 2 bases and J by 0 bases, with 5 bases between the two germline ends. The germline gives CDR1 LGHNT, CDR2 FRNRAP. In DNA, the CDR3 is TGTGCTAGTGGTTTGAGTAACTCCTACGAGCAGTACTTC. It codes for CASGLSNSYEQYF.

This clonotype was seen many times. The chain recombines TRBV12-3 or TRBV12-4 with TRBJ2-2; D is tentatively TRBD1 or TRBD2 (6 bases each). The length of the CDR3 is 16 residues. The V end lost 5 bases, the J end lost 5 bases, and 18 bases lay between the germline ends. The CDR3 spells CASSHLMGGRTGELFF. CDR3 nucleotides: TGTGCCAGCAGTCACCTAATGGGGGGCAGAACCGGGGAGCTGTTTTTT.

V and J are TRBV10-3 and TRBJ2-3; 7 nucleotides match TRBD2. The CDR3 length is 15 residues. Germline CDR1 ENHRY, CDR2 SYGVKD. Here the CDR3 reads CAICAGLPATDTQYF. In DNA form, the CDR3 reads TGTGCTATCTGTGCGGGACTACCAGCCACAGATACGCAGTATTTT.

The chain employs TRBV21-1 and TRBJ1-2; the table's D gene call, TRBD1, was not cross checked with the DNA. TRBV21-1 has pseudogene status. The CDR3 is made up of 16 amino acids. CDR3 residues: CASPWGRAEGIYGYTF. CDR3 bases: TGTGCCAGTCCCTGGGGACGGGCAGAAGGAATCTATGGCTACACCTTC.

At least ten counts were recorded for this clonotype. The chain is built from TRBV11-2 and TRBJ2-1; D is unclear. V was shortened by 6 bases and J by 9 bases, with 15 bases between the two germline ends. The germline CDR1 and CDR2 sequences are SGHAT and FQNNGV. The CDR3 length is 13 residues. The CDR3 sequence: CASRLRWGAEQFF. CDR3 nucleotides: TGTGCCAGCAGGCTCAGGTGGGGTGCTGAGCAGTTCTTC.

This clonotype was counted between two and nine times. The CDR3 reads CASSHGDRVSYEQYF. The DNA of the CDR3 is TGTGCCAGCAGCCACGGGGACAGGGTCTCCTACGAGCAGTACTTC. This chain links TRBV13 with TRBJ2-7; 9 nucleotides line up with TRBD1. There are 15 residues in the CDR3. The V segment lost 5 bases and the J segment 0 bases; nucleotides outside the gene matches: 5. Germline V gene sequence: CDR1 PRHDT, CDR2 FYEKMQ (reference sequence).

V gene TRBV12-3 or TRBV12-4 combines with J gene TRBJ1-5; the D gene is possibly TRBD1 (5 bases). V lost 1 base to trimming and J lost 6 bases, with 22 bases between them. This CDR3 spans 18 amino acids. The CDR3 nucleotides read TGTGCCAGCAGTTTAGGTTCAGGGAAAGGAGGGCGCAGTCAGCCCCAGCATTTT. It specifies CASSLGSGKGGRSQPQHF.

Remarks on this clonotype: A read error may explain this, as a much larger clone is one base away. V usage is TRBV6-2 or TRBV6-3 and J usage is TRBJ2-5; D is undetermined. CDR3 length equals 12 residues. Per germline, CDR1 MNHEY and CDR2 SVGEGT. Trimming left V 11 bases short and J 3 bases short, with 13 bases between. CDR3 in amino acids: CARIGREETQYF. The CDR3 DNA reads TGTGCCCGCATCGGTCGAGAAGAGACCCAGTACTTC.